The 18 T cell receptor beta chains reported below all come from one sample, sequenced in a study of beta chain features in type 1 diabetes. The isolated RNA, all of it, was reverse transcribed, so expressed TCRB transcripts were what got sequenced. Repertoires were generated with immunoSEQ multiplex PCR, while TCRdb's copy carries only in-frame clones and drops some. This table has 430,000 or so clones, roughly 10% appearing once. Sequencing was carried out using naive CD4+ T cells from blood. The origin of the receptors is a woman aged 18-29 years in good health.

This clone was counted between two and nine times. V is TRBV6-5 and J is TRBJ2-4; 9 bases line up with TRBD2. This CDR3 contains 14 residues. V was pared by 2 bases and J by 7 bases, with 3 bases of the junction left unmatched. Germline V gene sequence: CDR1 MNHEY, CDR2 SVGAGI. This CDR3 reads CASSYGGRANIQYF. The CDR3 DNA is TGTGCCAGCAGTTACGGCGGGAGGGCTAACATTCAGTACTTC.

This clone was observed a handful of times. This chain links TRBV4-2 with TRBJ2-3, with a weak D call TRBD2 (6 bases). The germline V and J ends were trimmed by 4 bases and 1 base, with 15 bases remaining between them. CDR3 length: 16 residues. Germline V lookup: CDR1 LGHNA, CDR2 YNFKEQ. The DNA of the CDR3 is TGTGCCAGCAGCCTTTCCGGGGGTCTAGGCACAGATACGCAGTATTTT. Translating gives CASSLSGGLGTDTQYF.

In its sample, this clone was seen a few times. The chain employs TRBV11-3 and TRBJ2-5; 9 positions agree with TRBD1. After removal of 5 bases from V and 5 bases from J, the junction contained 9 bases not matched to a gene. The CDR3 runs 15 residues. CDR1 is SGHNT and CDR2 is YENEEA in the germline V gene. CDR3 nucleotides: TGTGCCAGCAGCCCCGGGACAGGGCCGTGGGAGACCCAGTACTTC. It encodes CASSPGTGPWETQYF.

V usage is TRBV2 and J usage is TRBJ1-1; 9 bases line up with TRBD1. From germline, CDR1 is SNHLY and CDR2 FYNNEI. CDR3 length: 13 amino acids. V trimming: 6 bases; J trimming: 8 bases; junction bases outside the gene matches: 7. CDR3 amino acids: CASSRDRVSEAFF. The DNA of the CDR3 is TGTGCCAGCAGCCGGGACAGGGTATCGGAAGCTTTCTTT.

The chain carries TRBV30 and TRBJ1-6; D call uncertain. The CDR3 contains 14 residues. The germline V and J ends were trimmed by 2 bases and 5 bases, with 10 bases remaining between them. Germline CDR1 reads GTSNPN; CDR2 reads SVGIG (reference sequence). The chain's CDR3 is CAWSLGVDNSPLHF. The CDR3 DNA sequence: TGTGCCTGGAGTTTGGGAGTCGATAATTCACCCCTCCACTTT.

In its sample, this clone was seen a few times. The chain employs TRBV7-2 and TRBJ2-1, with TRBD2 matching 8 bases. This CDR3 comprises 14 residues. Trimming cost V 3 bases and J 5 bases; bases outside gene matches: 3. From germline, CDR1 is SGHTA and CDR2 FQGNSA. This chain's CDR3 is CASSFSGKHNEQFF. CDR3 DNA sequence: TGTGCCAGCAGCTTTAGCGGGAAACACAATGAGCAGTTCTTC.

CDR3 coding DNA: TGTGCCAGCAGCCGACGGGACAGGAGCTACGAGCAGTACTTC. Translation gives CASSRRDRSYEQYF. The chain joins TRBV13 to TRBJ2-7; 8 bases align to TRBD1. The CDR3 runs to 14 residues. Trimming took 5 bases from V and 3 from J; bases not matched to a gene: 6. Germline assignment: CDR1 PRHDT and CDR2 FYEKMQ (reference sequence). The whole variable domain, filled in from reference TRBV13 and TRBJ2-7, reads AAGVIQSPRHLIKEKRETATLKCYPIPRHDTVYWYQQGPGQDPQFLISFYEKMQSDKGSIPDRFSAQQFSDYHSELNMSSLELGDSALYFCASSRRDRSYEQYFGPGTRLTVT.

There are a few counts of this clone. This chain links TRBV7-9 with TRBJ2-3; the D is unclear. The CDR3 sequence is 13 residues long. Germline V lookup: CDR1 SEHNR, CDR2 FQNEAQ (reference sequence). Trimming left V 4 bases short and J 3 bases short, with 8 bases between. In DNA form, the CDR3 reads TGTGCCAGCAGCTCGAGGCTTACAGATACGCAGTATTTT. Translating it yields CASSSRLTDTQYF.

A note on this clone: This same CDR3 is encoded by further DNA sequences in the sample. The chain employs TRBV18 and TRBJ2-5, with D unclear. Germline values: CDR1 KGHSH, CDR2 LQKENI. The CDR3 runs 13 residues. Trimming took 6 bases from V and 1 from J, leaving 9 bases between them. The CDR3, as DNA: TGTGCCAGCTCCCCGAACCTCCAAGAGACCCAGTACTTC. Its translation is CASSPNLQETQYF.

V usage is TRBV7-2 and J usage is TRBJ2-5; a possible D gene is TRBD1 (6 bases). V was trimmed by 8 bases and J by 0 bases, leaving 13 bases between them. CDR3 length: 14 amino acids. Germline V lookup: CDR1 SGHTA, CDR2 FQGNSA. The CDR3 DNA follows: TGTGCCAGCGGGGAGACAGGATACCAAGAGACCCAGTACTTC. It is translated as CASGETGYQETQYF.

As DNA, the CDR3 is TGCGCCAGCAGCCAAGATCGGGGGGGCGGCCAAGAGACCCAGTACTTC. Amino acids: CASSQDRGGGQETQYF. The gene calls are TRBV4-3 and TRBJ2-5, with 8 nucleotides matching TRBD2. After removal of 0 bases from V and 1 base from J, the junction contained 4 bases not matched to a gene. The CDR3 loop spans 16 amino acids. Looked up from germline, CDR1 is LGHNA and CDR2 is YSLEER.

This clone has only a few counts. In DNA form, the CDR3 reads TGTGCCAGCAGCCAAGAATGGGAGACCCAGTACTTC. Translation: CASSQEWETQYF. This chain links TRBV14 with TRBJ2-5; unclear D gene. Germline V gene sequence: CDR1 SGHDN, CDR2 FVKESK. V was cut by 0 bases and J by 5 bases, with 4 bases left in between. The CDR3 extends over 12 amino acids.

The CDR3 region is CASTRTGPYNEQFF. In DNA, the CDR3 is TGTGCCAGCACCAGGACAGGGCCCTACAATGAGCAGTTCTTC. This chain joins TRBV2 and TRBJ2-1, with 8 bases fitting TRBD1. The junction had 4 bases not matched to a gene; V was cut back by 7 bases and J by 2 bases. This CDR3 has 14 amino acids. Germline V lookup: CDR1 SNHLY, CDR2 FYNNEI.

The chain is built from TRBV11-1 and TRBJ2-6; D uncertain. CDR3 length: 16 residues. The V end lost 1 base, the J end lost 0 bases, and 7 bases lay between the germline ends. CDR1 is SGHAT and CDR2 is FQDESV in the germline V gene (reference sequence). CDR3 nucleotides: TGTGCCAGCAGCTTAGAGGACCGCTCTGGGGCCAACGTCCTGACTTTC. Translation: CASSLEDRSGANVLTF.

The rearrangement links TRBV14 to TRBJ2-1; 8 bases are a match to TRBD1. The CDR3 has 16 residues. Germline loops: CDR1 SGHDN, CDR2 FVKESK. J gave up 5 bases and V 2 bases, and 8 bases lay outside the gene matches. CDR3 nucleotide sequence: TGTGCCAGCAGCCAACACAGGGGGAAGGGTCACAATGAGCAGTTCTTC. This codes for CASSQHRGKGHNEQFF. The full variable domain, completed using reference TRBV14 and TRBJ2-1, is EAGVTQFPSHSVIEKGQTVTLRCDPISGHDNLYWYRRVMGKEIKFLLHFVKESKQDESGMPNNRFLAERTGGTYSTLKVQPAELEDSGVYFCASSQHRGKGHNEQFFGPGTRLTVL.

The CDR3 DNA is TGTGCCAGCAGCTTAAGCGGGATGGCCTACGAGCAGTACTTC. Its translation: CASSLSGMAYEQYF. This chain links TRBV7-2 with TRBJ2-7; the match to TRBD2 covers 7 bases. The CDR3 is 14 residues long. The V segment lost 2 bases and the J segment 2 bases; nucleotides outside the gene matches: 3. CDR1 is SGHTA, CDR2 FQGNSA, per germline. Combining the CDR3 with reference TRBV7-2 and TRBJ2-7 gives the whole variable domain GAGVSQSPSNKVTEKGKDVELRCDPISGHTALYWYRQSLGQGLEFLIYFQGNSAPDKSGLPSDRFSAERTGGSVSTLTIQRTQQEDSAVYLCASSLSGMAYEQYFGPGTRLTVT.

There are a few counts of this clone. This chain connects TRBV18 to TRBJ2-2; D is ambiguous. CDR1 is KGHSH and CDR2 is LQKENI in the germline V gene. The CDR3 is 14 amino acids. V lost 3 bases and J lost 2, with 7 bases in between. The CDR3 DNA follows: TGTGCCAGCTCACCGAGGATTAACACCGGGGAGCTGTTTTTT. Residues: CASSPRINTGELFF.

This rearrangement joins TRBV10-3 to TRBJ2-1, with TRBD1 matching over 9 bases. The V gene end was trimmed by 6 bases and the J gene end by 4 bases; junction bases not matched to a gene: 10. The length of the CDR3 is 16 residues. Per germline, CDR1 ENHRY and CDR2 SYGVKD. CDR3 DNA: TGTGCCATCAGCCAACTTCGGGACAGGGAATACAATGAGCAGTTCTTC. It is translated as CAISQLRDREYNEQFF.